These T cell receptor beta chains were read from a single sample in a study of T cells in Graves' hyperthyroidism and ophthalmopathy. Each CDR3 protein gets one entry after TCRdb re-called the multiplex PCR reads with MiXCR. The top ten hold roughly 30% of the sample, which has hundreds of thousands of distinct CDR3 sequences, under 25% seen once. Specimen: blood. Source of these receptors: a man under 40 with Graves' ophthalmopathy. CDR3s include the opening cysteine and the closing phenylalanine or tryptophan. Each record gives: CDR3 protein, CDR3 DNA, CDR3 length, J gene, V gene, clone size, D gene. A D gene is named only where the DNA matches it firmly. Size is omitted from some rows. Given values are once, few, many or a class for expanded clones.

CDR3aa: CATSFPGLAQTDTQYF
CDR3nt: TGTGCCACCAGCTTCCCGGGACTAGCTCAAACAGATACGCAGTATTTT
len: 16
j_gene: TRBJ2-3
v_gene: TRBV24-1
abundance: .
d_gene: TRBD2

CDR3aa: CSANRGGSYEQYF
CDR3nt: TGCAGTGCTAATAGGGGCGGGAGCTACGAGCAGTACTTC
len: 13
j_gene: TRBJ2-7
v_gene: TRBV20-1
abundance: .
d_gene: TRBD2

CDR3aa: CASSYRMYNEQFF
CDR3nt: TGTGCCAGCAGTTACCGCATGTACAATGAGCAGTTCTTC
len: 13
j_gene: TRBJ2-1
v_gene: TRBV6-5
abundance: .
d_gene: .

CDR3aa: CASREGRNTEAFF
CDR3nt: TGCGCCAGCAGGGAGGGAAGGAACACTGAAGCTTTCTTT
len: 13
j_gene: TRBJ1-1
v_gene: TRBV5-1
abundance: many
d_gene: .

CDR3aa: CASSVGRVAEETQYF
CDR3nt: TGTGCCAGCAGCGTAGGACGAGTAGCGGAAGAGACCCAATACTTC
len: 15
j_gene: TRBJ2-5
v_gene: TRBV9
abundance: .
d_gene: .

CDR3aa: CASSESGSPAFF
CDR3nt: TGCGCCAGCAGTGAGTCGGGCTCTCCGGCTTTCTTT
len: 12
j_gene: TRBJ1-1
v_gene: TRBV10-2
abundance: .
d_gene: .

CDR3aa: CASSYQRTSGFSSYEQYF
CDR3nt: TGTGCCAGCAGTTACCAAAGGACTAGCGGGTTCAGCTCCTACGAGCAGTACTTC
len: 18
j_gene: TRBJ2-7
v_gene: TRBV6-5
abundance: .
d_gene: TRBD2

CDR3aa: CASRWESGSNNEQFF
CDR3nt: TGTGCCAGCAGATGGGAGAGCGGGAGCAACAATGAGCAGTTCTTC
len: 15
j_gene: TRBJ2-1
v_gene: TRBV2
abundance: many
d_gene: TRBD2

CDR3aa: CASSESRSSYTF
CDR3nt: TGTGCCAGCAGCGAGAGTAGGAGTAGCTACACCTTC
len: 12
j_gene: TRBJ1-2
v_gene: TRBV11-2
abundance: .
d_gene: .

CDR3aa: CASSLEIWGNQGDTDTQYF
CDR3nt: TGTGCCAGCAGCTTAGAAATATGGGGTAACCAAGGGGACACAGATACGCAGTATTTT
len: 19
j_gene: TRBJ2-3
v_gene: TRBV7-2
abundance: .
d_gene: .

CDR3aa: CSARTGTTLPRTDTQYF
CDR3nt: TGCAGTGCTAGAACGGGGACTACACTTCCACGCACAGATACGCAGTATTTT
len: 17
j_gene: TRBJ2-3
v_gene: TRBV20-1
abundance: .
d_gene: TRBD2

CDR3aa: CASSHGTSFDEQYF
CDR3nt: TGTGCCAGCAGCCACGGGACTTCCTTCGACGAGCAGTACTTC
len: 14
j_gene: TRBJ2-7
v_gene: TRBV27
abundance: .
d_gene: .

CDR3aa: CSAERRSYGYTF
CDR3nt: TGCAGTGCTGAACGGCGGAGCTATGGCTACACCTTC
len: 12
j_gene: TRBJ1-2
v_gene: TRBV20-1
abundance: .
d_gene: .

CDR3aa: CASSRVNYRYEQYF
CDR3nt: TGTGCCAGCAGCCGAGTAAACTACCGCTACGAGCAGTACTTC
len: 14
j_gene: TRBJ2-7
v_gene: TRBV7-2
abundance: few
d_gene: .

CDR3aa: CASSQGREIYEQYF
CDR3nt: TGTGCCAGCAGCCAAGGGCGGGAGATATACGAGCAGTACTTC
len: 14
j_gene: TRBJ2-7
v_gene: TRBV3-1
abundance: .
d_gene: TRBD2

CDR3aa: CASSARASSPTDTQYF
CDR3nt: TGTGCCAGCAGCGCCCGGGCCTCATCCCCCACAGATACGCAGTATTTT
len: 16
j_gene: TRBJ2-3
v_gene: TRBV9
abundance: few
d_gene: .

CDR3aa: CASSHTQGELFF
CDR3nt: TGTGCCAGCAGTCACACACAAGGGGAACTGTTTTTT
len: 12
j_gene: TRBJ2-2
v_gene: TRBV12-3/TRBV12-4
abundance: .
d_gene: .

CDR3aa: CASSFNGGYEQYF
CDR3nt: TGTGCCAGCAGTTTTAACGGGGGCTACGAGCAGTACTTC
len: 13
j_gene: TRBJ2-7
v_gene: TRBV12-3/TRBV12-4
abundance: many
d_gene: .

CDR3aa: CASRRDDLGTGELFF
CDR3nt: TGTGCCAGCAGGCGGGACGATTTAGGGACCGGGGAGCTGTTTTTT
len: 15
j_gene: TRBJ2-2
v_gene: TRBV2
abundance: .
d_gene: .

CDR3aa: CASSLGQENYEQYF
CDR3nt: TGCGCCAGCAGCTTAGGACAGGAAAACTACGAGCAGTACTTC
len: 14
j_gene: TRBJ2-7
v_gene: TRBV5-1
abundance: few
d_gene: TRBD1

CDR3aa: CASSRNPGTGLEKLFF
CDR3nt: TGTGCCAGCAGTCGAAATCCCGGGACAGGGCTCGAAAAACTGTTTTTT
len: 16
j_gene: TRBJ1-4
v_gene: TRBV11-2
abundance: few
d_gene: TRBD1

CDR3aa: CASSSETGETQYF
CDR3nt: TGTGCCAGCAGTTCCGAGACAGGAGAGACCCAGTACTTC
len: 13
j_gene: TRBJ2-5
v_gene: TRBV6-2/TRBV6-3
abundance: .
d_gene: .

CDR3aa: CASSLGSPNSPLHF
CDR3nt: TGCGCCAGCAGCTTGGGGAGCCCTAATTCACCCCTCCACTTT
len: 14
j_gene: TRBJ1-6
v_gene: TRBV5-1
abundance: many
d_gene: .

CDR3aa: CASSQDGRMAGAFF
CDR3nt: TGTGCCAGCAGCCAAGACGGAAGGATGGCTGGGGCTTTCTTT
len: 14
j_gene: TRBJ1-1
v_gene: TRBV3-1
abundance: many
d_gene: .

CDR3aa: CSVGSVAGGRNEQFF
CDR3nt: TGCAGCGTTGGTAGCGTAGCGGGAGGGCGGAATGAGCAGTTCTTC
len: 15
j_gene: TRBJ2-1
v_gene: TRBV29-1
abundance: .
d_gene: TRBD2

CDR3aa: CASSQDRPYSNQPQHF
CDR3nt: TGTGCCAGCAGTCAAGACAGACCGTATAGCAATCAGCCCCAGCATTTT
len: 16
j_gene: TRBJ1-5
v_gene: TRBV6-1
abundance: few
d_gene: .

CDR3aa: CSVRTGWETQYF
CDR3nt: TGCAGTGTCCGGACAGGGTGGGAGACCCAGTACTTC
len: 12
j_gene: TRBJ2-5
v_gene: TRBV20-1
abundance: .
d_gene: TRBD1

CDR3aa: CASTQGGIQETQYF
CDR3nt: TGTGCCAGCACCCAGGGAGGGATCCAAGAGACCCAGTACTTC
len: 14
j_gene: TRBJ2-5
v_gene: TRBV28
abundance: few
d_gene: TRBD2

CDR3aa: CASSPGQGRAEAFF
CDR3nt: TGTGCCAGCAGTCCGGGACAGGGTAGGGCTGAAGCTTTCTTT
len: 14
j_gene: TRBJ1-1
v_gene: TRBV12-3/TRBV12-4
abundance: many
d_gene: TRBD1

CDR3aa: CASSPSTGWEKLFF
CDR3nt: TGTGCCAGCAGTCCTTCGACAGGATGGGAAAAACTGTTTTTT
len: 14
j_gene: TRBJ1-4
v_gene: TRBV28
abundance: .
d_gene: .

CDR3aa: CASRLGLAGSQETQYF
CDR3nt: TGTGCCAGCAGACTCGGACTAGCGGGGAGCCAAGAGACCCAGTACTTC
len: 16
j_gene: TRBJ2-5
v_gene: TRBV5-5
abundance: .
d_gene: TRBD2

CDR3aa: CASSLSASGMDEQFF
CDR3nt: TGTGCCAGCAGCTTGAGCGCTAGCGGGATGGATGAGCAGTTCTTC
len: 15
j_gene: TRBJ2-1
v_gene: TRBV7-6
abundance: few
d_gene: TRBD2

CDR3aa: CASSPGGVEQYF
CDR3nt: TGTGCCAGCAGTCCCGGTGGTGTGGAGCAGTACTTC
len: 12
j_gene: TRBJ2-7
v_gene: TRBV12-3/TRBV12-4
abundance: many
d_gene: .

CDR3aa: CASSQEAHSTGELFF
CDR3nt: TGCGCCAGCAGCCAAGAGGCCCACAGCACCGGGGAGCTGTTTTTT
len: 15
j_gene: TRBJ2-2
v_gene: TRBV4-1
abundance: .
d_gene: .

CDR3aa: CASSFLRTDEAFF
CDR3nt: TGTGCCAGCAGTTTTCTTCGGACTGATGAAGCTTTCTTT
len: 13
j_gene: TRBJ1-1
v_gene: TRBV6-1
abundance: many
d_gene: .

CDR3aa: CASRETSSLTDTQYF
CDR3nt: TGTGCCAGCAGAGAAACTAGCAGTCTAACAGATACGCAGTATTTT
len: 15
j_gene: TRBJ2-3
v_gene: TRBV6-2/TRBV6-3
abundance: few
d_gene: .

CDR3aa: CASRRGRKGEAFF
CDR3nt: TGTGCCAGCAGGCGAGGTCGGAAGGGTGAAGCTTTCTTT
len: 13
j_gene: TRBJ1-1
v_gene: TRBV6-2/TRBV6-3
abundance: many
d_gene: .

CDR3aa: CASSWGGETQYF
CDR3nt: TGTGCCAGCAGTTGGGGCGGGGAGACCCAGTACTTC
len: 12
j_gene: TRBJ2-5
v_gene: TRBV11-2
abundance: many
d_gene: .

CDR3aa: CASSFAGTVQETQYF
CDR3nt: TGTGCCAGCAGTTTTGCCGGGACAGTACAAGAGACCCAGTACTTC
len: 15
j_gene: TRBJ2-5
v_gene: TRBV27
abundance: many
d_gene: TRBD1

CDR3aa: CASSDSGLAGVDEQFF
CDR3nt: TGTGCCAGCAGTGACAGTGGACTAGCGGGGGTTGATGAGCAGTTCTTC
len: 16
j_gene: TRBJ2-1
v_gene: TRBV28
abundance: many
d_gene: TRBD2

CDR3aa: CASSPGSGISYEQYF
CDR3nt: TGTGCCAGTAGTCCCGGAAGCGGGATCTCCTACGAGCAGTACTTC
len: 15
j_gene: TRBJ2-7
v_gene: TRBV19
abundance: .
d_gene: TRBD2

CDR3aa: CASSPPGRPEAFF
CDR3nt: TGTGCCAGCAGTCCGCCGGGACGCCCTGAAGCTTTCTTT
len: 13
j_gene: TRBJ1-1
v_gene: TRBV27
abundance: .
d_gene: .

CDR3aa: CASSVDLATDTQYF
CDR3nt: TGTGCCAGCAGCGTAGATCTGGCCACAGATACGCAGTATTTT
len: 14
j_gene: TRBJ2-3
v_gene: TRBV9
abundance: .
d_gene: .

CDR3aa: CASSPRLGPQETQYF
CDR3nt: TGCGCCAGCAGCCCCCGACTAGGGCCACAAGAGACCCAGTACTTC
len: 15
j_gene: TRBJ2-5
v_gene: TRBV4-1
abundance: .
d_gene: .

CDR3aa: CASSLSAGPQNIQYF
CDR3nt: TGTGCCAGCAGTCTCTCAGCGGGACCCCAAAACATTCAGTACTTC
len: 15
j_gene: TRBJ2-4
v_gene: TRBV7-2
abundance: .
d_gene: TRBD2